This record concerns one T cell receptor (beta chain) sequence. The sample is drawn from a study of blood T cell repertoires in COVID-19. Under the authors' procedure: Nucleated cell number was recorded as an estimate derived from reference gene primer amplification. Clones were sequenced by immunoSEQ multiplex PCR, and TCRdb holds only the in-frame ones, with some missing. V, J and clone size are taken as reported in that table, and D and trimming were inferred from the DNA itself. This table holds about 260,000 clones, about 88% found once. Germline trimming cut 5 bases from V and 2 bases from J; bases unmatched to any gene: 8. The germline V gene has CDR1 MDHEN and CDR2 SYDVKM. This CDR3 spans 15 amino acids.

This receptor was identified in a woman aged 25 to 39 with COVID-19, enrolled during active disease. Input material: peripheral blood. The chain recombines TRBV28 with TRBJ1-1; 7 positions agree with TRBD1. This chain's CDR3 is CASSDRTGPNTEAFF. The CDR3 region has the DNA TGTGCCAGCAGTGACCGGACAGGTCCCAACACTGAAGCTTTCTTT.